These 19 T cell receptor beta chains were all obtained from the same sample, sequenced in a study of cytomegalovirus exposure and HLA in healthy donors. Primers: 60 Vbeta forward and 13 Jbeta reverse. The method was immunoSEQ multiplex PCR; TCRdb's version includes in-frame clones alone and lacks a portion of them. Of fewer than 250,000 clones in the sample, roughly four fifths were seen once. Material for sequencing was PBMCs. Source of these receptors: a woman between 25 and 40 years old in good health and CMV-seropositive.

This clone showed up just once. V is TRBV19 and J is TRBJ1-1, with 8 bases fitting TRBD1. This CDR3 is 12 amino acids long. Trimming at V came to 4 bases and at J to 7 bases, leaving 2 bases not matched to a gene. CDR1 and CDR2 (germline): LNHDA, SQIVND (reference sequence). Here the CDR3 reads CASSTDRGEAFF. The CDR3 nucleotides read TGTGCCAGTAGTACAGACAGGGGTGAAGCTTTCTTT.

This clone was seen just once. The genes are TRBV7-9 and TRBJ1-5; D is unresolved. Trimming removed 6 bases from V and 7 bases from J, with 10 bases in between. This CDR3 is 12 amino acids long. CDR1 and CDR2 (germline): SEHNR, FQNEAQ (reference sequence). The CDR3 is CASSSGEQPQHF. For the CDR3, the DNA is TGTGCCAGCAGTTCTGGGGAGCAGCCCCAGCATTTT.

This chain connects TRBV28 to TRBJ2-2, with D possibly matching TRBD1 (5 bases). V lost 6 bases to trimming and J lost 2 bases, with 10 bases between them. The germline V gene has CDR1 MDHEN and CDR2 SYDVKM. The CDR3 has 14 amino acids. This CDR3 is CASSLRDNTGELFF. CDR3 DNA sequence: TGTGCCAGCAGCCTCAGGGATAACACCGGGGAGCTGTTTTTT.

The J gene is TRBJ1-4, the V gene TRBV5-1, with D hard to call. This CDR3 contains 14 residues. The germline V and J ends were trimmed by 3 bases and 7 bases, with 13 bases remaining between them. CDR1 is SGHRS and CDR2 is YFSETQ in the germline V gene. The CDR3 here is CASSSAIQPEKLFF. CDR3 nucleotide sequence: TGCGCCAGCAGCTCCGCCATACAGCCTGAAAAACTGTTTTTT.

The rearrangement links TRBV10-3 to TRBJ1-2; unclear D gene. V lost 0 bases and J lost 0, with 5 bases in between. The CDR3 is 14 amino acids. CDR1 is ENHRY and CDR2 is SYGVKD in the germline V gene. The CDR3, as DNA: TGTGCCATCAGTGAGTCGAGTTCTAACTATGGCTACACCTTC. This gives the protein CAISESSSNYGYTF.

The chain carries TRBV5-4 and TRBJ2-2; no clear D gene. V was shortened by 5 bases and J by 0 bases, with 14 bases between the two germline ends. Germline CDR1 and CDR2: SGHNT and YYREEE (reference sequence). The CDR3 spans 16 residues. The DNA of the CDR3 is TGTGCCAGCAGAAACTCTCAACCTTCGAACACCGGGGAGCTGTTTTTT. Translated, it gives CASRNSQPSNTGELFF.

The chain carries TRBV20-1 and TRBJ1-2, with unresolved D. Deletions cut 5 bases from V and 4 bases from J, with 8 bases between. This CDR3 contains 11 residues. Germline V CDR1 and CDR2: DFQATT, SNEGSKA (reference sequence). In DNA form, the CDR3 reads TGCAGTGCTCCCAGTTCCTATGGCTACACCTTC. Protein sequence: CSAPSSYGYTF.

This clone was picked up one time. The chain couples TRBV7-9 to TRBJ2-2, with 10 positions matching TRBD2. The CDR3 contains 16 residues. V gave up 5 bases and J gave up 5 bases; unmatched junction bases: 8. Germline CDR1 and CDR2: SEHNR and FQNEAQ (reference sequence). The CDR3 sequence: CASSIQREGWTGELFF. The CDR3, as DNA: TGTGCCAGCAGCATTCAGCGGGAGGGGTGGACCGGGGAGCTGTTTTTT. Full variable domain (missing parts from reference TRBV7-9 and TRBJ2-2): DTGVSQNPRHKITKRGQNVTFRCDPISEHNRLYWYRQTLGQGPEFLTYFQNEAQLEKSRLLSDRFSAERPKGSFSTLEIQRTEQGDSAMYLCASSIQREGWTGELFFGEGSRLTVL.

This chain connects TRBV5-1 to TRBJ2-7, with TRBD2 as a possible D gene (6 bases). This CDR3 region has 14 residues. Looked up from germline, CDR1 is SGHRS and CDR2 is YFSETQ. Trimming stripped 5 bases from V and 0 bases from J, with 12 bases between. CDR3 protein: CASRRRDDSYEQYF. CDR3 coding DNA: TGCGCCAGCAGACGGAGGGACGACTCCTACGAGCAGTACTTC.

This clone has only a few counts. The chain is built from TRBV2 and TRBJ2-7; D may be TRBD1 (5 bases). The CDR3 is 14 amino acids. V lost 2 bases and J lost 2, with 10 bases in between. Per the germline V gene, CDR1 is SNHLY and CDR2 is FYNNEI. In DNA form, the CDR3 reads TGTGCCAGCAGTGAAAGGGCGGACACCTACGAGCAGTACTTC. Translating it yields CASSERADTYEQYF.

The chain recombines TRBV30 with TRBJ1-2; maybe TRBD1 (5 bases). Trimming shortened V by 5 bases and J by 6 bases, and 19 bases separated the two germline ends. CDR1 and CDR2 (germline): GTSNPN, SVGIG (reference sequence). The CDR3 is 14 residues long. CDR3 nucleotide sequence: TGTGCCTGGCACAGGCCGGGTTCCGTCCATGGCTACACCTTC. Translation gives CAWHRPGSVHGYTF.

This clone occurred once. The chain combines TRBV5-4 with TRBJ2-5; 7 bases line up with TRBD2. The DNA end favors TRBJ2-7, so the J call may be wrong. In germline, CDR1 is SGHNT, CDR2 YYREEE (reference sequence). This CDR3 comprises 14 residues. In DNA, the CDR3 is TGTGCCAGCAGCTTGAGCGGGACCTCCTACGAGCAGTACTTC. Translating it yields CASSLSGTSYEQYF.

For this clone: Other nucleotide sequences in the sample specify the same CDR3. The J gene is TRBJ1-2, the V gene TRBV5-1; the D gene is possibly TRBD1 (5 bases). CDR3 size: 14 residues. CDR1 and CDR2 from the germline V gene are SGHRS and YFSETQ. Trimming took off 0 bases at V and 1 base at J, with 7 bases between the two ends. CDR3 sequence reads: CASSLGQSNYGYTF. In DNA form, the CDR3 reads TGCGCCAGCAGCTTGGGACAGAGTAACTATGGCTACACCTTC. Full variable domain (outside the CDR3, taken from reference TRBV5-1 and TRBJ1-2): KAGVTQTPRYLIKTRGQQVTLSCSPISGHRSVSWYQQTPGQGLQFLFEYFSETQRNKGNFPGRFSGRQFSNSRSEMNVSTLELGDSALYLCASSLGQSNYGYTFGSGTRLTVV.

This rearrangement joins TRBV12-5 to TRBJ2-5, with 8 bases identical to TRBD1. Germline loops: CDR1 LGHNT, CDR2 FRNRAP. There are 17 residues in the CDR3. Trimming took 1 base from V and 3 from J; bases not matched to a gene: 10. In nucleotides, the CDR3 is TGTGCTAGTGGTTTGGCCCAGGGGGCGCATAAAAAAGAGACCCAGTACTTC. It codes for CASGLAQGAHKKETQYF.

The gene calls are TRBV7-9 and TRBJ2-6; TRBD1 matches at 12 bases. The CDR3 has 19 amino acids. V lost 6 bases to trimming and J lost 0 bases; unmatched junction nucleotides: 9. The germline gives CDR1 SEHNR, CDR2 FQNEAQ (reference sequence). The CDR3 DNA follows: TGTGCCAGCAGACCATCCGGGACAGGGGGCGCCTCTGGGGCCAACGTCCTGACTTTC. Amino acid sequence: CASRPSGTGGASGANVLTF.

The J gene is TRBJ2-2, the V gene TRBV6-5; the D is unclear. There are 13 residues in the CDR3. Germline assignment: CDR1 MNHEY and CDR2 SVGAGI. V dropped 3 bases and J dropped 7 bases, with 9 bases sitting between them. CDR3 DNA sequence: TGTGCCAGCAGTTATGGAAGCGTCGGGGAGCTGTTTTTT. It is translated as CASSYGSVGELFF.

The chain has TRBV28 and TRBJ2-7; D possibly corresponds to TRBD2 (5 bases). The CDR3 is made up of 15 amino acids. Germline CDR1 is MDHEN and CDR2 is SYDVKM. With 7 bases removed from V and 0 bases from J, the gap between germline ends came to 16 bases. The CDR3 bases are TGTGCCAGCACCCACCGCCGAAGCGGCTCCTACGAGCAGTACTTC. As protein: CASTHRRSGSYEQYF.

CDR3 DNA sequence: TGTGCCAGCGGACCTAGCGGGAGTGTCCCGCAGTACTTC. Residues: CASGPSGSVPQYF. V and J are TRBV6-1 and TRBJ2-7, with 10 bases matching TRBD2. With 8 bases clipped from V and 9 bases from J, the junction kept 10 bases outside the gene matches. The CDR3 is made up of 13 amino acids. Germline V CDR1 and CDR2: MNHNS, SASEGT.

This clone was detected only once. The CDR3 nucleotides read TGTGCCAGCAGTGCGGGGAATGAGCAGTTCTTC. Amino acid sequence: CASSAGNEQFF. The chain carries TRBV6-1 and TRBJ2-1; D possibly corresponds to TRBD2 (5 bases). With 4 bases removed from V and 7 bases from J, the gap between germline ends came to 5 bases. The CDR3 consists of 11 residues. Germline V gene lookup returns CDR1 MNHNS and CDR2 SASEGT.